This T cell receptor (beta chain) was sequenced during a study of OX40 agonist ivuxolimab in advanced cancers. The overall study: At doses from 0.01 to 10 mg/kg, patients were given intravenous ivuxolimab every 2 weeks.

Germline CDR1 is GTSNPN and CDR2 is SVGIG (reference sequence). The CDR3 contains 11 residues. V was cut by 3 bases and J by 4 bases, with 4 bases left in between. The data were produced by immunoSEQ multiplex PCR, yet TCRdb's version contains in-frame clones alone and is incomplete. The sample lists roughly 97,000 clones; around 90% were seen once. The clonotype originates from an adult with an advanced solid tumor such as melanoma, head and neck, liver or kidney cancer. The sample in question was CD4+ or CD8+ T cells sorted from blood, obtained in a trial of the OX40 agonist ivuxolimab. The rearrangement uses TRBV30 and TRBJ1-3; D is uncertain. CDR3 protein: CAWSPGNTIYF. The CDR3 DNA follows: TGTGCCTGGAGCCCCGGAAACACCATATATTTT.